This T cell receptor (beta chain) is drawn from a study of regulatory T cells in long-lasting Graves disease listed by TCRdb under 2021. Regarding the study in general: Newly diagnosed Graves' disease patients had taken antithyroid drugs for less than 3 months. Patients with persistent Graves' disease were compared with patients with newly diagnosed Graves' disease using TCR sequencing and RNA sequencing of peripheral blood. A total of some 35 samples underwent TCR sequencing, from around 13 patients with persistent Graves' disease and 20 or so patients with newly diagnosed Graves' disease. The study was registered as a clinical trial and conducted in China.

Broader findings and caveats from the paper: Compared with newly diagnosed patients, persistent Graves' disease patients had lower TCR Shannon entropy and fewer highly expanded clones, which suggests clonal expansion. Peripheral blood alone was examined, since thyroid tissue, which constituted the primary lesion, could not be accessed. Sequencing and analysis were restricted to the TCR beta chain. Persistent disease showed preferential use of TRBV28, TRBJ1-2 and TRBJ2-5, whereas newly diagnosed disease favored TRBV20-1 and TRBJ2-1. Persistent patients shared more public clonotypes among themselves (over 2,500) than newly diagnosed patients did (about 900). The authors noted that the small sample size was a limitation that may lower accuracy.

Libraries were prepared through multiplex PCR. The instrument given in TCRdb is Illumina HiSeq 4000. iRepertoire HTBI primers and Arm-PCR amplification of CDR3 regions were used to construct TCR beta libraries. Gel purification was performed on PCR products prior to sequencing. As for how the authors treated the data: A total of around 59 TRBV and some 15 TRBJ segments were identified across samples and were used for gene usage analysis of CDR3 amino acid clonotypes. COPE and FqMerger were used to merge the filtered high-quality paired reads into contigs. BLAST was used to align contigs to IMGT TRBV, TRBD and TRBJ reference genes, and CDR3 was defined according to IMGT. Any clonotype with a frequency above 0.1% was classified as a highly expanded clone. Shannon entropy served as the measure of repertoire diversity, while the Gini coefficient captured V-J evenness. Clonotypes shared by more than one individual were considered public. TCRdb handled the public reads itself, with Q25 trimming in fastp and clone calling in MiXCR, and kept productive beta chains. For every CDR3 protein sequence, its rows merge into one entry that carries the most common genes and DNA. TCRdb's processing, not the authors' own work, is the source of the V and J calls. This sample has some 250,000 distinct CDR3 sequences in its table, and around a sixth of those were observed once. The ten largest clones represent approximately 15% of the sample.

Reading the germline V gene gives CDR1 MNHNS and CDR2 SASEGT. Trimming costs V 7 bases and J 6 bases, and their ends lie 9 bases apart. Including the terminal cysteine and phenylalanine, the CDR3 comprises 11 residues. Kept here is only the CDR3 DNA, which spans 33 bases and is read in frame from base 1. In light of the paper, this sample's time point label describes: newly diagnosed GD, antithyroid drugs for less than 3 months. RNA was extracted from PBMCs in TRIzol for both TCR sequencing and RNA sequencing. Graves' disease was diagnosed according to American Thyroid Association guidelines. Recruitment of patients was carried out at an endocrinology department in Xi'an, China. Each patient gave roughly 8.4 milliliters of peripheral blood, collected in an EDTA anticoagulant tube. Ficoll Paque Plus density gradient separation was used to isolate PBMCs, and no further T cell sorting was done. An Agilent 2100 Bioanalyzer and agarose gel were used to check RNA quality, while a NanoDrop 2000 measured RNA concentration.

This clonotype was counted many times. Its antigen remains unidentified. No per-base quality is available; no much larger clone lies one base away. The same specimen was also included in a second study, on T cells in Graves' hyperthyroidism and ophthalmopathy. Per the second study: Stable Graves' hyperthyroidism was defined as the absence of progression to ophthalmopathy over 18 months of follow-up. Hyperthyroidism patients were newly diagnosed, with disease duration under 2 months, and aged 18 to 65 years. Any patient with an uncontrolled infection, another autoimmune disease, pregnancy or lactation was excluded. Clinical symptoms, serum thyroxine and TRAb, thyroid ultrasound, and orbital computed tomography formed the basis for the diagnoses. A first-round RT-PCR of the TCR CDR3 used the HTBI primer set with the Qiagen OneStep RT-PCR kit. Blood samples also contained most of the expanded thyroid clonotypes (frequency above 0.001), which suggests that blood repertoires may reflect thyroid immune responses. In cross-validation, a model built on a 13 V-J signature told ophthalmopathy apart from stable hyperthyroidism with 85% to 90% sensitivity and around 81% specificity, and in testing the same model reached 80%/75%. In validation, progression to ophthalmopathy was predicted by the model with around 70% sensitivity and roughly 76% specificity, a median of approximately 6.5 months before onset. TCR V-J signatures able to tell the groups apart were searched for in a discovery cohort of around 95 patients, of whom approximately 40 had Graves' ophthalmopathy and 55 to 65 had stable Graves' hyperthyroidism. Prospective prediction of ophthalmopathy was tested in an independent validation cohort consisting of about 19 hyperthyroidism patients and approximately 16 patients who later progressed to ophthalmopathy. The 100 discovery patients were randomly divided into training and test sets at a 7:3 ratio. In more than 5 Graves' hyperthyroidism patients, the study also compared T-cell repertoires from thyroid tissue with T-cell repertoires from blood. Following sampling, methimazole starting at 30 mg daily was given to hyperthyroidism patients, and high-dose intravenous methylprednisolone was given to ophthalmopathy patients. Libraries were constructed in a second round of multiplex PCR, after which size selection and purification were performed. Sequencing of the libraries was done on an Illumina HiSeq2000 using paired-end 100 bp reads. SOAPnuke was used to process the raw data, removing reads that contained adapters or uncalled bases, had a mean Phred below 15, or lacked an exact match to the constant primer or identifier. High-quality paired reads were merged using COPE v1.2.5, and each unique nucleotide sequence was defined as a clonotype. Clonotypes were aligned to IMGT TRBV, TRBD and TRBJ reference segments using MiTCR v1.1. Only V-J combinations with frequency above 0.0001, covering 99.2% of repertoires, were analysed. The TCS score was defined as F50 (clonal expansion) divided by E x V (chaos), with BLOSUM62-based TCRdist calculated between CDR3 peptides within each V-J. Welch's t-statistics and random forest reduced roughly 540 V-J features to under 15, which were used in a naive Bayes classifier (R e1071). No statistical method was used to set the sample size in advance, and investigators knew the group allocation. The paper reports TCR Vbeta CDR3 sequencing of some 140 peripheral blood samples: approximately 41 ophthalmopathy, 75 to 80 hyperthyroidism and around 17 progressor patients.

The sequence joins TRBV6-1 to TRBJ1-2; TRBD1 might be the D gene, on 6 matching bases. The specimen was peripheral blood mononuclear cells (PBMCs), collected at new diagnosis, from a patient treated with antithyroid drugs. This receptor was obtained from a woman in her 30s with Graves disease. Donor details come from another sample of the same person, matched by shared clones. The base sequence is TGTGCCAGCACGCGGGGGCATGGCTACACCTTC. Its protein is CASTRGHGYTF.